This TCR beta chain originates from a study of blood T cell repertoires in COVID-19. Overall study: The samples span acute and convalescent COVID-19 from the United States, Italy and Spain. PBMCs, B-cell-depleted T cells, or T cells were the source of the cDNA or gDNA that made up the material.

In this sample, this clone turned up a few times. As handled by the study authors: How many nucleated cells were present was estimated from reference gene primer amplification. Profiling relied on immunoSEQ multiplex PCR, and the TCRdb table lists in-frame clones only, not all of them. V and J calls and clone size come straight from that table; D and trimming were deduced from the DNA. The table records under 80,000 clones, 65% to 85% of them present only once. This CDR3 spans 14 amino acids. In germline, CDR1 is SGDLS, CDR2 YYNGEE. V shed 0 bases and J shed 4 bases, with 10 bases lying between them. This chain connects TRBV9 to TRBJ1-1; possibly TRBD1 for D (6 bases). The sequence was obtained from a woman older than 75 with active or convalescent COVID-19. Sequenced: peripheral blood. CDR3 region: CASSVAVGGTEAFF. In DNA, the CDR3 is TGTGCCAGCAGCGTAGCTGTAGGGGGCACTGAAGCTTTCTTT.